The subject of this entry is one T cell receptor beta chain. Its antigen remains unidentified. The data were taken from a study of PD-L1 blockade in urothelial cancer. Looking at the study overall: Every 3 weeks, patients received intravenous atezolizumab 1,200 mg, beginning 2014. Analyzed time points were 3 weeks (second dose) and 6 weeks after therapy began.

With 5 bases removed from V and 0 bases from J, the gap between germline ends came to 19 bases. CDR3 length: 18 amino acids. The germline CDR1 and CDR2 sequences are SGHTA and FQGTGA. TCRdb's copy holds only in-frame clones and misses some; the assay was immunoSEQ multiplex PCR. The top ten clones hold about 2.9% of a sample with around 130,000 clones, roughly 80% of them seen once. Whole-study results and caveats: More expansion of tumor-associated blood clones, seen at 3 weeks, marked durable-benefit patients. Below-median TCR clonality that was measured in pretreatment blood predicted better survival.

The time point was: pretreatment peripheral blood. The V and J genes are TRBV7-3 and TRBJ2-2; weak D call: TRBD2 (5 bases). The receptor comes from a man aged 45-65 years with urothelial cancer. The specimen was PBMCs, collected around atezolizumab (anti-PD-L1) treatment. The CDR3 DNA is TGTGCCAGCAGCCGCACTGGCGGGCTCTACACGAACACCGGGGAGCTGTTTTTT. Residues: CASSRTGGLYTNTGELFF.